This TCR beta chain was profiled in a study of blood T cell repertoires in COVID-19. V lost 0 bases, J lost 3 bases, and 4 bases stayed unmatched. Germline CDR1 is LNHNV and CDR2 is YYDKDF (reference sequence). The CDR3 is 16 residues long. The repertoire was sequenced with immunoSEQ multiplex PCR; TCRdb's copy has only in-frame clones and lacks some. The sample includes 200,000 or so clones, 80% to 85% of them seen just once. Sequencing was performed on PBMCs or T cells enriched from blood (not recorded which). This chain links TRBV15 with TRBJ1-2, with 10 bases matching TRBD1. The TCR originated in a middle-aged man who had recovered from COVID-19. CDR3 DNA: TGTGCCACCAGCAGAGATTTGGGACAGGGGTACTATGGCTACACCTTC. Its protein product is CATSRDLGQGYYGYTF.